This TCR beta chain was obtained from a study of monozygotic twins with inflammatory bowel disease. Whole-study results and caveats: Repertoire likeness was no different across concordant and discordant twins, perhaps owing to restricted power.

With regard to this clonotype: As yet, its antigen is unknown.

Germline CDR1 and CDR2: MNHNY and SVGAGI (reference sequence). The CDR3 runs 12 residues. No DNA is given; TCRdb re-called the 5' RACE reads and lists each CDR3 protein once. Here the sample table reports around 99,000 distinct CDR3 sequences. The sequencing input was blood. The chain combines TRBV6-6 with TRBJ1-5; lacking DNA, the TRBD1 call made by TCRdb goes unchecked. This receptor was taken from a human donor with ulcerative colitis or Crohn's disease, or a healthy co-twin of an affected twin (not recorded which). CDR3: CASGTGSQPQHF.